These 23 T cell receptor beta chains share one sample of origin, sequenced in a study of shared clonotypes between healthy human individuals. Naive CD8 isolation took CD45RO-negative cells positively selected for CCR7 and excluded terminally differentiated effector memory CD45RA+ cells. The data were produced by immunoSEQ multiplex PCR, yet TCRdb's version contains in-frame clones alone and is incomplete. The table lists 1.5 million to 2.5 million clones, approximately 94% of them singletons. Source material: naive CD8+ T cells sorted from blood. These receptors were obtained from a man younger than 35 in good health.

This chain connects TRBV4-3 to TRBJ2-1, with TRBD1 identical over 7 bases. V shed 3 bases and J 4 bases; nucleotides not matched to a gene: 9. The CDR3 length is 16 residues. Germline V gene lookup returns CDR1 LGHNA and CDR2 YSLEER. The CDR3 DNA follows: TGCGCCAGCAGCCAGGATTCCGGGACAGTTTACAATGAGCAGTTCTTC. Encoded protein: CASSQDSGTVYNEQFF.

The DNA of the CDR3 is TGTGCCAGCAGTTACTACAGGAGAACAGATACGCAGTATTTT. Translating gives CASSYYRRTDTQYF. The chain carries TRBV6-5 and TRBJ2-3; D might be TRBD1 (5 bases). The CDR3 has 14 residues. Germline CDR1 and CDR2: MNHEY and SVGAGI. Trimming pared 1 base from V and 3 bases from J, leaving 8 bases between.

The chain recombines TRBV6-6 with TRBJ2-2; D gene uncertain. This CDR3 region has 12 residues. V was shortened by 2 bases and J by 5 bases, with 3 bases between the two germline ends. Germline CDR1 MNHNY, CDR2 SVGAGI (reference sequence). Here the CDR3 reads CASSYLTGELFF. For the CDR3, the DNA is TGTGCCAGCAGTTACCTTACCGGGGAGCTGTTTTTT.

This sequence joins TRBV9 and TRBJ2-1, with D unclear. This CDR3 region has 16 residues. V gave up 1 base and J gave up 6 bases, with 17 bases separating them. The germline V gene encodes CDR1 SGDLS and CDR2 YYNGEE. The CDR3 loop reads CASSVSGSFTGNEQFF. CDR3 sequence (DNA): TGTGCCAGCAGCGTATCCGGGTCTTTTACCGGCAATGAGCAGTTCTTC. The entire variable domain, with the rest obtained from reference TRBV9 and TRBJ2-1, is as follows: DSGVTQTPKHLITATGQRVTLRCSPRSGDLSVYWYQQSLDQGLQFLIQYYNGEERAKGNILERFSAQQFPDLHSELNLSSLELGDSALYFCASSVSGSFTGNEQFFGPGTRLTVL.

The chain combines TRBV10-2 with TRBJ2-1, with D possibly matching TRBD1 (5 bases). From germline, CDR1 is WSHSY and CDR2 SAAADI. The V end was cut by 6 bases, the J end by 5 bases, with 17 bases between. The CDR3 is 15 amino acids. The CDR3 nucleotides are TGCGCCAGCAGCGGCACGCGTGACAGAAACAATGAGCAGTTCTTC. It codes for CASSGTRDRNNEQFF.

The chain carries TRBV27 and TRBJ2-1, with 7 bases identical to TRBD2. The CDR3 is made up of 15 amino acids. V lost 1 base, J lost 6 bases, and 6 bases stayed unmatched. From germline, CDR1 is MNHEY and CDR2 SMNVEV (reference sequence). Here the CDR3 DNA reads TGTGCCAGCAGTTTATACGCGGGGACTATCAATGAGCAGTTCTTC. Translated, it gives CASSLYAGTINEQFF.

J is TRBJ2-2 and V is TRBV4-1; D is possibly TRBD2 (6 bases). CDR1 is MGHRA, CDR2 YSYEKL, per germline. The CDR3 contains 18 residues. V gave up 2 bases and J gave up 5 bases, with 21 bases separating them. CDR3 region: CASSQNYLRDYSTGELFF. The CDR3 DNA sequence: TGCGCCAGCAGCCAAAATTATTTGCGGGATTATTCGACCGGGGAGCTGTTTTTT.

The rearrangement links TRBV11-2 to TRBJ2-3; D unresolved. In germline, CDR1 is SGHAT, CDR2 FQNNGV. CDR3 length equals 15 residues. Trimming shortened V by 2 bases and J by 2 bases, and 11 bases separated the two germline ends. The CDR3 region is CASSLPGLNTDTQYF. In DNA, the CDR3 is TGTGCCAGCAGCTTACCTGGGCTAAACACAGATACGCAGTATTTT.

V and J are TRBV28 and TRBJ1-1, with 7 bases lining up with TRBD1. This CDR3 is built from 16 residues. Germline V CDR1 and CDR2: MDHEN, SYDVKM. Unmatched junction bases numbered 9, after V lost 5 bases and J lost 0 bases. CDR3 residues: CASSSPRGLVNTEAFF. The CDR3 DNA is TGTGCCAGCAGTAGCCCTAGGGGGCTGGTGAACACTGAAGCTTTCTTT.

The chain couples TRBV6-6 to TRBJ1-1; D remains unclear. The CDR3 loop spans 11 amino acids. Germline CDR1 and CDR2: MNHNY and SVGAGI (reference sequence). V shed 8 bases and J shed 3 bases, with 7 bases lying between them. The DNA of the CDR3 is TGTGCCAGCCGGGAGTACACTGAAGCTTTCTTT. It yields the protein CASREYTEAFF.

This chain uses TRBV4-3 with TRBJ2-7; 9 bases are shared with TRBD1. The CDR3 is 15 residues long. From germline, CDR1 is LGHNA and CDR2 YSLEER. The V segment lost 4 bases and the J segment 4 bases; nucleotides outside the gene matches: 8. CDR3 bases: TGCGCCAGCAGCCTACTGACAGGGGGTATGTACGAGCAGTACTTC. This encodes CASSLLTGGMYEQYF.

This sequence joins TRBV10-2 and TRBJ2-3; 8 bases are shared with TRBD2. The V gene end was trimmed by 3 bases and the J gene end by 2 bases; junction bases not matched to a gene: 4. The CDR3 runs 15 residues. CDR1 WSHSY and CDR2 SAAADI come from the germline V gene. For the CDR3, the DNA is TGCGCCAGCAGTGATTTACTAGCGGCCACAGATACGCAGTATTTT. Amino acids: CASSDLLAATDTQYF.

Concerning this clone itself: Other DNA sequences within the sample encode an identical CDR3. This chain links TRBV4-1 with TRBJ2-7; 10 bases match TRBD2. CDR1 is MGHRA, CDR2 YSYEKL, per germline. Trimming at V came to 3 bases and at J to 1 base, leaving 3 bases not matched to a gene. This CDR3 has 15 residues. The CDR3: CASSQGTSVSYEQYF. The CDR3 nucleotides are TGCGCCAGCAGCCAGGGGACTAGCGTTTCCTACGAGCAGTACTTC.

This chain connects TRBV27 to TRBJ2-3, with a weak D call TRBD2 (5 bases). V lost 5 bases to trimming and J lost 3 bases, with 18 bases between them. The CDR3 is 16 amino acids. From germline, CDR1 is MNHEY and CDR2 SMNVEV (reference sequence). The CDR3 coding sequence is TGTGCCAGCAGTCCGGCCAGAGGTAGCGAAACAGATACGCAGTATTTT. This gives the protein CASSPARGSETDTQYF.

The chain combines TRBV4-1 with TRBJ1-1; D might be TRBD1 (5 bases). The CDR3 consists of 15 residues. The germline gives CDR1 MGHRA, CDR2 YSYEKL. Trimming cost V 0 bases and J 4 bases, with 12 bases left between them. DNA of the CDR3: TGCGCCAGCAGCCAAGAGGTCAGGGTGATCACTGAAGCTTTCTTT. Translated: CASSQEVRVITEAFF.

The gene calls are TRBV11-2 and TRBJ2-5, with unresolved D. The CDR3 extends over 14 amino acids. The germline gives CDR1 SGHAT, CDR2 FQNNGV. V was cut by 1 base and J by 4 bases, with 10 bases left in between. CDR3 region: CASSLAGSLETQYF. The CDR3 DNA sequence: TGTGCCAGCAGCTTAGCCGGTAGTTTAGAGACCCAGTACTTC.

The chain couples TRBV14 to TRBJ2-5; a possible D gene is TRBD1 (5 bases). Trimming pared 4 bases from V and 1 base from J, leaving 13 bases between. The CDR3 has 15 amino acids. Germline CDR1 and CDR2: SGHDN and FVKESK. CDR3 DNA: TGTGCCAGCAGCCTGGAACTGGGGCCCCAAGAGACCCAGTACTTC. Encoded protein: CASSLELGPQETQYF.

CDR3 region: CASSALAGGHTDTQYF. CDR3 coding DNA: TGTGCCAGCAGCGCCCTAGCGGGAGGCCACACAGATACGCAGTATTTT. This chain links TRBV9 with TRBJ2-3; 11 positions match TRBD2. V shed 3 bases and J 2 bases; nucleotides not matched to a gene: 5. The CDR3 extends over 16 amino acids. Germline lookup yields CDR1 SGDLS and CDR2 YYNGEE.

On this clone: At the DNA level, this CDR3 is encoded by other sequences in the same sample as well. This chain joins TRBV2 and TRBJ1-5, with unresolved D. V lost 1 base, J lost 0 bases, and 7 bases lay in between. Germline CDR1 is SNHLY and CDR2 is FYNNEI. The CDR3 spans 15 residues. The CDR3 loop reads CASSEGLYSNQPQHF. DNA for the CDR3: TGTGCCAGCAGTGAAGGTCTATATAGCAATCAGCCCCAGCATTTT.

The chain combines TRBV6-4 with TRBJ2-7, with D possibly matching TRBD1 (5 bases). V was shortened by 6 bases and J by 3 bases, with 33 bases between the two germline ends. The CDR3 length is 20 residues. Germline V gene lookup returns CDR1 MRHNA and CDR2 SNTAGT. The CDR3 here is CASRYRTLLSILGLYYEQYF. The CDR3 bases are TGTGCCAGCAGATACAGGACCCTCTTATCCATCTTGGGCCTTTACTACGAGCAGTACTTC.

Of note for this clone: This specimen includes other DNA sequences encoding the same CDR3. The chain uses TRBV5-1 and TRBJ2-2; the D is unclear. The germline V gene has CDR1 SGHRS and CDR2 YFSETQ. The CDR3 has 13 amino acids. V lost 5 bases, J lost 1 base, and 6 bases lay in between. CDR3: CASRAGNTGELFF. In DNA, the CDR3 is TGCGCCAGCAGGGCCGGGAACACCGGGGAGCTGTTTTTT. The entire variable domain, with the rest obtained from reference TRBV5-1 and TRBJ2-2, is as follows: KAGVTQTPRYLIKTRGQQVTLSCSPISGHRSVSWYQQTPGQGLQFLFEYFSETQRNKGNFPGRFSGRQFSNSRSEMNVSTLELGDSALYLCASRAGNTGELFFGEGSRLTVL.

Comment on this clone: The sample holds other DNA sequences that translate to the same CDR3. The chain has TRBV4-1 and TRBJ2-5; D gene ambiguous. The CDR3 covers 12 residues. Trimming stripped 0 bases from V and 5 bases from J, with 4 bases between. Per germline, CDR1 MGHRA and CDR2 YSYEKL. CDR3 coding DNA: TGCGCCAGCAGCCAAGATCGCGAGACCCAGTACTTC. This codes for CASSQDRETQYF.

This clone turned up a few times. The same CDR3 also results from other DNA sequences found in this sample. The chain couples TRBV7-9 to TRBJ2-2; D is uncertain. V lost 2 bases to trimming and J lost 4 bases, with 2 bases between them. There are 12 residues in the CDR3. Per germline, CDR1 SEHNR and CDR2 FQNEAQ (reference sequence). The CDR3 nucleotides read TGTGCCAGCAGCTTAAGCACCGGGGAGCTGTTTTTT. This codes for CASSLSTGELFF.